The 19 T cell receptor beta chains below come from one sample, sequenced in a study of blood T cell repertoires in COVID-19. Clones were read by immunoSEQ multiplex PCR, and TCRdb kept only the in-frame ones, dropping some. The top ten clones hold approximately 17% of a sample with about 21,000 clones, around 89% of them seen once. The sequenced material came from peripheral blood. The receptors shown here come from a man aged 70 or older with active COVID-19.

V gene TRBV5-1 combines with J gene TRBJ1-2, with no clear D. There are 15 residues in the CDR3. Germline CDR1 SGHRS, CDR2 YFSETQ. Trimming left V 0 bases short and J 6 bases short, with 15 bases between. This CDR3 reads CASSLDGQILDGYTF. As DNA, the CDR3 is TGCGCCAGCAGCTTGGATGGTCAGATCCTCGATGGCTACACCTTC.

The chain combines TRBV3-1 (or the pseudogene TRBV3-2) with TRBJ1-1; D is unclear. The V and J ends lost 5 bases and 4 bases respectively, with 14 bases between them. Germline CDR1 is LGHDT and CDR2 is YNNKEL (reference sequence). The CDR3 contains 14 residues. DNA for the CDR3: TGTGCCAGCAGCGTGCGGGCCTCGGGCACTGAAGCTTTCTTT. Translation gives CASSVRASGTEAFF.

This chain connects TRBV18 to TRBJ1-5; 9 bases align to TRBD1. The CDR3 covers 17 residues. Germline V lookup: CDR1 KGHSH, CDR2 LQKENI. The ends lost 4 bases at V and 2 bases at J; junction bases unmatched: 9. CDR3: CASSRDRVDPGNQPQHF. The CDR3 nucleotides read TGTGCCAGCTCACGGGACAGGGTCGACCCCGGCAATCAGCCCCAGCATTTT.

The CDR3 is CASSIFTGNTIYF. The CDR3 DNA is TGTGCCAGCAGCATTTTTACAGGAAACACCATATATTTT. The chain carries TRBV12-3 or TRBV12-4 and TRBJ1-3; D not resolved. This CDR3 region has 13 residues. With 6 bases removed from V and 4 bases from J, the gap between germline ends came to 10 bases.

J is TRBJ1-1 and V is TRBV7-2, with D unresolved. Germline V lookup: CDR1 SGHTA, CDR2 FQGNSA. The CDR3 contains 14 residues. V lost 2 bases, J lost 3 bases, and 10 bases lay in between. The CDR3 DNA reads as TGTGCCAGCAGCTTACTCCCAGGTGACACTGAAGCTTTCTTT. As protein: CASSLLPGDTEAFF.

This clone appeared a single time. The chain recombines TRBV6-1 with TRBJ2-2; D unclear. Trimming stripped 1 base from V and 6 bases from J, with 12 bases between. The CDR3 has 15 residues. The germline V gene encodes CDR1 MNHNS and CDR2 SASEGT. CDR3 DNA sequence: TGTGCCAGCAGTGAAGGACGGTTCCAGGCCGGGGAGCTGTTTTTT. It encodes CASSEGRFQAGELFF.

V and J are TRBV6-1 and TRBJ2-7; 10 positions match TRBD1. CDR1 and CDR2 (germline): MNHNS, SASEGT. Losses at the gene ends were 1 base for V and 13 bases for J; bases not matched to a gene: 4. The CDR3 covers 12 residues. This CDR3 reads CASSEVGDRGYF. The CDR3 bases are TGTGCCAGCAGTGAAGTCGGGGACAGGGGATACTTC.

This chain connects TRBV5-6 to TRBJ1-1; maybe TRBD1 (6 bases). The ends were cut back, 4 bases at V and 2 bases at J, with 9 bases in the middle. The germline CDR1 and CDR2 sequences are SGHDT and YYEEEE. The length of the CDR3 is 13 residues. In DNA form, the CDR3 reads TGTGCCAGCAGCCAGGACAGAAACACTGAAGCTTTCTTT. Its translation is CASSQDRNTEAFF.

The CDR3 bases are TGTGCCAGTAGTATGGGTTCGGACAGCTCCTACGAGCAGTACTTC. Translation: CASSMGSDSSYEQYF. The rearrangement joins TRBV19 to TRBJ2-7, with D maybe TRBD1 (6 bases). Germline V gene sequence: CDR1 LNHDA, CDR2 SQIVND (reference sequence). The CDR3 length is 15 residues. Deletions cut 3 bases from V and 0 bases from J, with 12 bases between.

The gene calls are TRBV9 and TRBJ2-7; 7 bases line up with TRBD1. Germline CDR1 reads SGDLS; CDR2 reads YYNGEE. This CDR3 contains 18 residues. Losses at the gene ends were 3 bases for V and 3 bases for J; bases not matched to a gene: 18. The CDR3 bases are TGTGCCAGCAGCGCCTCCTCCCACGCCGGGACAGCGAGCTACGAGCAGTACTTC. Protein: CASSASSHAGTASYEQYF.

The genes are TRBV2 and TRBJ1-2; 9 bases are shared with TRBD1. J lost 4 bases, V lost 3 bases, and 6 bases had no gene match. The germline gives CDR1 SNHLY, CDR2 FYNNEI. The CDR3 spans 15 residues. CDR3 DNA sequence: TGTGCCAGCAGTGACTACCCGGGACAGGGCTATGGCTACACCTTC. Residues: CASSDYPGQGYGYTF. The full variable domain, in which reference TRBV2 and TRBJ1-2 provide the parts outside the CDR3, is EPEVTQTPSHQVTQMGQEVILRCVPISNHLYFYWYRQILGQKVEFLVSFYNNEISEKSEIFDDQFSVERPDGSNFTLKIRSTKLEDSAMYFCASSDYPGQGYGYTFGSGTRLTVV.

The chain joins TRBV10-3 to TRBJ2-3; 9 positions match TRBD2. V shed 0 bases and J 9 bases; nucleotides not matched to a gene: 10. CDR1 ENHRY and CDR2 SYGVKD come from the germline V gene. CDR3 length: 16 residues. The CDR3 loop is CAISESIRRGGETQYF. DNA of the CDR3: TGTGCCATCAGTGAGTCGATTCGGCGGGGGGGCGAAACGCAGTATTTT.

The rearrangement uses TRBV2 and TRBJ1-2, with D possibly being TRBD1 (5 bases). The length of the CDR3 is 11 residues. Trimming took off 3 bases at V and 8 bases at J, with 7 bases between the two ends. Per the germline V gene, CDR1 is SNHLY and CDR2 is FYNNEI. The CDR3 nucleotides are TGTGCCAGCAGTGACAGGGTCGGCTACACCTTC. Residues: CASSDRVGYTF.

This chain uses TRBV24-1 with TRBJ1-3; D unclear. The CDR3 length is 15 residues. CDR1 is KGHDR and CDR2 is SFDVKD in the germline V gene. The V and J ends lost 1 base and 4 bases respectively, with 10 bases between them. The CDR3 here is CATSDLPPEGNTIYF. Written as DNA, the CDR3 is TGTGCCACCAGTGATTTACCCCCGGAGGGAAACACCATATATTTT.

This chain joins TRBV19 and TRBJ2-5, with D perhaps matching TRBD2 (5 bases). The CDR3 runs 14 residues. Trimming shortened V by 1 base and J by 4 bases, and 10 bases separated the two germline ends. Per germline, CDR1 LNHDA and CDR2 SQIVND (reference sequence). Here the CDR3 reads CASSIASSSETQYF. CDR3 nucleotides: TGTGCCAGTAGTATAGCGTCTAGCTCAGAGACCCAGTACTTC.

The chain employs TRBV29-1 and TRBJ1-1, with 10 bases identical to TRBD1. V lost 7 bases to trimming and J lost 5 bases; unmatched junction nucleotides: 4. Germline V lookup: CDR1 SQVTM, CDR2 ANQGSEA. This CDR3 has 12 amino acids. This CDR3 reads CSGQGASTEAFF. The CDR3 coding sequence is TGCAGCGGACAGGGGGCGAGTACTGAAGCTTTCTTT.

J is TRBJ1-6 and V is TRBV7-8; D uncertain. The V end was cut by 5 bases, the J end by 8 bases, with 19 bases between. CDR3 length equals 16 residues. Germline values: CDR1 SGHVS, CDR2 FQNEAQ. This CDR3 is CASSQHPHGEHSPLHF. The CDR3 bases are TGTGCCAGCAGCCAACACCCACACGGAGAGCATTCACCCCTCCACTTT.

This chain links TRBV30 with TRBJ1-4, with 8 bases that match TRBD1. This CDR3 has 14 amino acids. V lost 4 bases, J lost 7 bases, and 8 bases stayed unmatched. Germline assignment: CDR1 GTSNPN and CDR2 SVGIG (reference sequence). The CDR3 sequence is CAWTATGAGEKLFF. For the CDR3, the DNA is TGTGCCTGGACCGCGACAGGGGCGGGTGAAAAACTGTTTTTT.

This clone showed up just a few times. The chain recombines TRBV6-5 with TRBJ1-6; weak D call: TRBD1 (6 bases). Germline loops: CDR1 MNHEY, CDR2 SVGAGI. Trimming shortened V by 9 bases and J by 11 bases, and 20 bases separated the two germline ends. The length of the CDR3 is 14 residues. This CDR3 reads CASGLGAAEAPLHF. CDR3 DNA: TGTGCCAGTGGCTTGGGGGCAGCTGAGGCACCCCTCCACTTT.